The rows below give T cell receptor beta chains drawn from one sample of a study of cytomegalovirus exposure and HLA in healthy donors. Assay used: immunoSEQ multiplex PCR; TCRdb lists only in-frame clones, some missing. Of under 200,000 clones listed, roughly 80% are singletons. Sequenced: PBMCs. These receptor sequences come from a boy younger than 10 in good health and CMV-seronegative. Each CDR3 is given with its conserved first and last residue. The order of the fields is D gene, clone size, V gene, J gene, CDR3 DNA, CDR3 protein. A D gene is named only where the DNA matches it firmly. The size entry is marked missing in some rows and otherwise reads once, few, many or a size class.

>-|-|TRBV6-1|TRBJ1-1
TGTGCCAGCAGTGAACCTCGAGCCGCCCCGGTCACTGAAGCTTTCTTT
CASSEPRAAPVTEAFF
>-|-|TRBV9|TRBJ2-3
TGTGCCAGCAGCGTAGGTCGCGGGTTTGGGACAGATACGCAGTATTTT
CASSVGRGFGTDTQYF
>TRBD2|-|TRBV6-1|TRBJ2-7
TGTGCCAGCAGTGTAACGGGACTAGACTCCTACGAGCAGTACTTC
CASSVTGLDSYEQYF
>-|-|TRBV6-5|TRBJ1-2
TGTGCCAGCAGTTACTCGGGTGGAGCAAACTATGGCTACACCTTC
CASSYSGGANYGYTF
>TRBD1|-|TRBV30|TRBJ1-1
TGTGCCTGGAGTGTACCTGGGACAGCTGAAGCTTTCTTT
CAWSVPGTAEAFF
>TRBD2|once|TRBV2|TRBJ2-7
TGTGCCACAAAAACCGGGACTAGCGGCTACGAGCAGTACTTC
CATKTGTSGYEQYF
>-|-|TRBV5-1|TRBJ2-7
TGCGCCAGCAGTATTGGTGACAGGATAAACTACGAGCAGTACTTC
CASSIGDRINYEQYF
>-|-|TRBV18|TRBJ2-3
TGTGCCAGCTCACCACCGGAGAGCACAGATACGCAGTATTTT
CASSPPESTDTQYF
>-|-|TRBV6-1|TRBJ2-2
TGTGCCAGCAGCCCAGGGCAGGGAAGAACCGGGGAGCTGTTTTTT
CASSPGQGRTGELFF
>-|-|TRBV27|TRBJ2-7
TGTGCCAGCAGTTTCGGGAAGACCTACGAGCAGTACTTC
CASSFGKTYEQYF
>TRBD1|-|TRBV5-1|TRBJ1-1
TGCGCCAGCAGCTTGTCGGACAGGGGGTTCACTGAAGCTTTCTTT
CASSLSDRGFTEAFF
>TRBD1|few|TRBV14|TRBJ1-5
TGTGCCAGCAGCCTATGGGACAGCCCAACGGAGCCCCAGCATTTT
CASSLWDSPTEPQHF
>-|-|TRBV5-6|TRBJ1-1
TGTGCCAGCAGCCGGGGGGACACTGAAGCTTTCTTT
CASSRGDTEAFF
>-|-|TRBV25-1|TRBJ2-5
TGTGCCAGCAGTGAAGCACTCCCGCGGAGGAAAGAGACCCAGTACTTC
CASSEALPRRKETQYF
>-|-|TRBV7-3|TRBJ2-3
TGTGCCAGCAGCTTATCAGGCACAGATACGCAGTATTTT
CASSLSGTDTQYF
>TRBD1|-|TRBV5-1|TRBJ2-7
TGCGCCAGCAGCTTGACAGGGGACCAGACCTACGAGCAGTACTTC
CASSLTGDQTYEQYF
>-|-|TRBV30|TRBJ2-7
TGTGCCGGCGGCATAGGCGGATTTTCCTACGAGCAGTACTTC
CAGGIGGFSYEQYF
>-|-|TRBV27|TRBJ2-5
TGTGCCAGCAGCGGCAGGAGGGGGCGCGTAGAGACCCAGTACTTC
CASSGRRGRVETQYF
>TRBD1|-|TRBV10-2|TRBJ1-5
TGCGCCAGCAGTGAGAGGGACAGTCATTATAGCAATCAGCCCCAGCATTTT
CASSERDSHYSNQPQHF
>-|-|TRBV5-1|TRBJ2-7
TGCGCCAGCATGGGGGGGGGCCCGAGGGGCGAGCAGTACTTC
CASMGGGPRGEQYF
>TRBD2|-|TRBV5-6|TRBJ2-7
TGTGCCAGCAGTAGGGTCTGGACGGGACTAACCTACGAGCAGTACTTC
CASSRVWTGLTYEQYF
>TRBD2|-|TRBV6-1|TRBJ2-1
TGTGCCAGCAGTGGGTATCCGCAGCGGGAGAAATACAATGAGCAGTTCTTC
CASSGYPQREKYNEQFF
>-|-|TRBV7-8|TRBJ2-7
TGTGCCAGCAGCTCAGACAGGCGCGAGCAGTACTTC
CASSSDRREQYF
>-|-|TRBV5-1|TRBJ1-4
TGCGCCAGCAGCTTGGGGGCAGGAAATGAAAAACTGTTTTTT
CASSLGAGNEKLFF
>-|-|TRBV28|TRBJ1-1
TGTGCCAGCAGAAATTGGGAGGACACTGAAGCTTTCTTT
CASRNWEDTEAFF